The entry below describes one T cell receptor beta chain. The target antigen is unknown. This record comes from a study of persistence of HIV-infected CD4 T cells. Study-wide background: Donors were ART-treated; their CMV- and Gag-responding CD4+ T cells were isolated.

The libraries were made with immunoSEQ version 4 in survey mode. Genomic DNA was diluted to about 9.4 ng/uL, up to 1 ug per sample. Libraries were prepared by immunoSEQ multiplex PCR; TCRdb keeps only in-frame clonotypes and omits some of them. This table has roughly 30,000 clones, around 80% appearing once. The stimulus was lysate of CMV-infected fibroblasts, roughly 10 ug/mL. Memory cells lacking CD40L and CD69 with high CD45RO were sorted. Adults with HIV-1 started suppressive ART while chronically infected. The CDR3 runs to 14 residues. Trimming stripped 6 bases from V and 6 bases from J, with 17 bases between. Germline CDR1 and CDR2: SEHNR and FQNEAQ (reference sequence).

This receptor was obtained from an adult man with HIV who was CMV-seropositive. The J gene is TRBJ1-1, the V gene TRBV7-9; the D is unclear. Specimen: CD4+ T cells sorted from PBMCs after 18-hour stimulation, collected from a patient who received antiretroviral therapy. CDR3 sequence: CASSHPLTSAEAFF. The CDR3, as DNA: TGTGCCAGCAGTCATCCATTGACGAGCGCTGAAGCTTTCTTT.